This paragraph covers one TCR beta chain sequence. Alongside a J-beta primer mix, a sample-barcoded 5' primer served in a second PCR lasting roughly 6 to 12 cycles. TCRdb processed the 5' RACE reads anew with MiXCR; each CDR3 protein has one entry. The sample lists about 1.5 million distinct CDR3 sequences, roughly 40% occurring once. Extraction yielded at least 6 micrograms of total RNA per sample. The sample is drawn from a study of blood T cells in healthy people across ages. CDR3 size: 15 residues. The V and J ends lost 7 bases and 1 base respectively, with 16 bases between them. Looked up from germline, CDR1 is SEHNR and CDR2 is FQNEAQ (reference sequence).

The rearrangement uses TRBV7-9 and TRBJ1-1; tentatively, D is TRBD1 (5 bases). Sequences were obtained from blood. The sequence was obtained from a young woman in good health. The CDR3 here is CASTGGPTPNTEAFF. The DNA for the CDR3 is TGTGCCAGCACCGGGGGACCGACTCCGAACACTGAAGCTTTCTTT.